The T cell receptor beta chain described here comes from a study of blood T cell repertoires in COVID-19. Across the whole study: Donors in the United States, Italy and Spain gave samples during acute or convalescent COVID-19. PBMCs, B-cell-depleted T cells, or T cells were the source of the cDNA or gDNA that made up the material.

Repertoires were generated with immunoSEQ multiplex PCR, while TCRdb's copy carries only in-frame clones and drops some. The table includes around 100,000 clones, about 85% detected once. Per the germline V gene, CDR1 is SGDLS and CDR2 is YYNGEE. V dropped 0 bases and J dropped 11 bases, with 8 bases sitting between them. The CDR3 covers 11 residues. Material for sequencing was peripheral blood. The origin of this receptor is a man aged 50-59 years with active COVID-19. V usage is TRBV9 and J usage is TRBJ1-2, with D hard to call. CDR3 amino acids: CASSVDGEYTF. CDR3 in DNA: TGTGCCAGCAGCGTAGACGGGGAGTACACCTTC.